The rows below give T cell receptor beta chains drawn from one sample of a study of cytomegalovirus exposure and HLA in healthy donors. Only in-frame clones appear in the TCRdb table, and some are missing; sequencing was by immunoSEQ multiplex PCR. The sample yields 100,000 to 150,000 clones, roughly 78% seen once. The sequenced sample was PBMCs. These receptors all come from a man aged 45 to 65 in good health and CMV-seropositive. Each CDR3 is given with its conserved first and last residue. A D gene is named only where the DNA matches it firmly. Clone size is given for some rows only: seen once, a few or many times, or a class if the clone is expanded.

d_call j_call v_call clone_size cdr3_nt cdr3_aa
TRBD1 TRBJ2-7 TRBV27 few TGTGCCAGCAGAATTGGGACAGGGGGCTCCTACGAGCAGTACTTC CASRIGTGGSYEQYF
NA TRBJ1-6 TRBV14 NA TGTGCCAGCAGCCAAGTCTCGGGAAATAATTCACCCCTCCACTTT CASSQVSGNNSPLHF
NA TRBJ1-5 TRBV5-6 once TGTGCCAGCAACCTACGCACGGGGAATAGCAATCAGCCCCAGCATTTT CASNLRTGNSNQPQHF
TRBD1 TRBJ1-5 TRBV27 few TGTGCCAGCAGTTCGGGACAGACTAGCAATCAGCCCCAGCATTTT CASSSGQTSNQPQHF
TRBD1 TRBJ2-7 TRBV27 once TGTGCCAGCAGTTCAGGGACAGGTGGGCCCTACGAGCAGTACTTC CASSSGTGGPYEQYF
TRBD2 TRBJ2-3 TRBV7-2 NA TGTGCCAGCAGCTTAGAGGGACTAGCGGGAGGGGCTACGCAGTATTTT CASSLEGLAGGATQYF
TRBD1 TRBJ2-7 TRBV7-6 once TGTGCCAGCAGCACCGGACAGGGCACCGGATACGAGCAGTACTTC CASSTGQGTGYEQYF
NA TRBJ2-1 TRBV19 NA TGTGCCACAGAAACGTACAATGAGCAGTTCTTC CATETYNEQFF
NA TRBJ1-1 TRBV5-1 few TGCGCCAGCAGCTTGGCTGGTGCGATGAACACTGAAGCTTTCTTT CASSLAGAMNTEAFF
TRBD2 TRBJ2-7 TRBV5-4 NA TGTGCCAGCAGCTCGGGAACTAGCGGGAGGAAGAGCGAGCAGTACTTC CASSSGTSGRKSEQYF
TRBD1 TRBJ1-1 TRBV14 NA TGTGCCAGCAGCCAAGATCTGGGACAGTTGAACACTGAAGCTTTCTTT CASSQDLGQLNTEAFF
TRBD1 TRBJ1-1 TRBV2 NA TGTGCCAGCAGTATCCTCGGACAGGGAGGTACTGAAGCTTTCTTT CASSILGQGGTEAFF
TRBD1 TRBJ1-5 TRBV18 NA TGTGCCAGCTCACCAACAGGGGCTCAGCCCCAGCATTTT CASSPTGAQPQHF
NA TRBJ2-7 TRBV21-1 NA TGTGCCAGCAGCAAAGGGCATTTGGAGCAGTACTTC CASSKGHLEQYF
NA TRBJ1-2 TRBV4-2 NA TGTGCCAGCAGCCAGAGTAACTATGGCTACACCTTC CASSQSNYGYTF
TRBD2 TRBJ2-1 TRBV4-1 NA TGCGCCAGCAGCCAAGTGTCGGGGGGGGCAGGTCCGGCGGGTCGTTACAATGAGCAGTTCTTC CASSQVSGGAGPAGRYNEQFF
TRBD2 TRBJ2-4 TRBV7-2 NA TGTGCCAGCAGCTCGTATAGCGGGACGGAAAACATTCAGTACTTC CASSSYSGTENIQYF
NA TRBJ1-2 TRBV6-5 NA TGTGCCAGCAGTTACTCGACAGCCTATGGCTACACCTTC CASSYSTAYGYTF
TRBD2 TRBJ2-2 TRBV6-1 NA TGTGCCAGCAGTATAAGCGGGGGAGGCACCGGGGAGCTGTTTTTT CASSISGGGTGELFF
TRBD2 TRBJ2-7 TRBV7-9 NA TGTGCCAGCAGCTACACTTGGGGGGGAGACGAGCAGTACTTC CASSYTWGGDEQYF
TRBD2 TRBJ2-7 TRBV6-7 NA TGTGCCAGCAACTTAACGGGAGGGGTCTCCTACGAGCAGTACTTC CASNLTGGVSYEQYF
TRBD1 TRBJ1-4 TRBV6-6 NA TGTGCCAGCAGTTACGACAGGGGTTATGAAAAACTGTTTTTT CASSYDRGYEKLFF
NA TRBJ2-5 TRBV11-1 NA TGTGCCAGCAGCTTAGAACGGGGTTGGCAAGAGACCCAGTACTTC CASSLERGWQETQYF
TRBD1 TRBJ1-1 TRBV5-1 NA TGCGCCAGCAGCTTCGGACAGGTTCAGAACACTGAAGCTTTCTTT CASSFGQVQNTEAFF
TRBD1 TRBJ1-1 TRBV18 NA TGTGCCAGCTCACCAAGGGACAGGGCGAACACTGAAGCTTTCTTT CASSPRDRANTEAFF
TRBD2 TRBJ2-5 TRBV7-6 few TGTGCCAGCAGCTCGACGGGCGGGGGGCGGGGGACCCAGTACTTC CASSSTGGGRGTQYF
TRBD1 TRBJ1-4 TRBV5-1 NA TGCGCCAGCAGCTCACAGGGGCGCGCTAATGAAAAACTGTTTTTT CASSSQGRANEKLFF
NA TRBJ2-7 TRBV5-1 NA TGCGCCAGCAGCTCCCTCTACGAGCAGTACTTC CASSSLYEQYF
NA TRBJ1-1 TRBV4-1 NA TGCGCCAGCAGCCAAATCGCAGGGGTTATGTCTGAAGCTTTCTTT CASSQIAGVMSEAFF
NA TRBJ1-2 TRBV28 NA TGTGCCAGCAGTTTGGGCAGGCCCCCTAACTATGGCTACACCTTC CASSLGRPPNYGYTF
TRBD2 TRBJ2-3 TRBV7-9 once TGTGCCAGCAGCTTAGCAACGCCGGGACTACCTGAGTATTTT CASSLATPGLPEYF
NA TRBJ2-7 TRBV15 NA TGTGCCACCAGCTTACAGGGTCACCACGAGCAGTACTTC CATSLQGHHEQYF
TRBD1 TRBJ1-2 TRBV7-9 NA TGTGCCAGCAGCTCGGGACAGGGGCGTTATGGCTACACCTTC CASSSGQGRYGYTF
TRBD1 TRBJ1-1 TRBV11-1 NA TGTGCCAGCAGCTCACATCCAACAGGGGGCGGCGGAGCTTTCTTT CASSSHPTGGGGAFF
TRBD1 TRBJ2-1 TRBV7-7 NA TGTGCTAGCAGCCCACCCGGGACAGGGAGTAACAATGAGCAGTTCTTC CASSPPGTGSNNEQFF
TRBD2 TRBJ2-1 TRBV5-1 NA TGCGCCAGCAGCTTGAGTCCAGCGGGAGCATACAATGAGCAGTTCTTC CASSLSPAGAYNEQFF
NA TRBJ1-1 TRBV5-1 NA TGCGCCAGCAGCTACATGAACACTGAAGCTTTCTTT CASSYMNTEAFF
TRBD2 TRBJ2-3 TRBV29-1 few TGCAGCGTTGTTCCTATTCCGGGACTAGCGGGAAAAACAGATACGCAGTATTTT CSVVPIPGLAGKTDTQYF
NA TRBJ1-1 TRBV13 NA TGTGCCAGCAGCCCGGGGAGTTGGTTGGGGTTTGAAGCTTTCTTT CASSPGSWLGFEAFF
TRBD1 TRBJ2-5 TRBV27 NA TGTGCCAGCAGTTCACAGGGGGCACGTGAGACCCAGTACTTC CASSSQGARETQYF
NA TRBJ2-7 TRBV27 once TGTGCCAGCAGTTTTACAGTCTCCTACGAGCAGTACTTC CASSFTVSYEQYF
NA TRBJ1-4 TRBV12-5 NA TGTGCTAGTGCCTCGACTCTCCCCAATGAAAAACTGTTTTTT CASASTLPNEKLFF
NA TRBJ1-4 TRBV29-1 NA TGCAGCGTTAGGGGTAGGGCTAATGAAAAACTGTTTTTT CSVRGRANEKLFF
TRBD2 TRBJ2-5 TRBV5-4 NA TGTGCCAGCAGCTTGAGGGTAGCGGGGGCCCAAGAGACCCAGTACTTC CASSLRVAGAQETQYF
NA TRBJ1-1 TRBV6-1 NA TGTGCCGGCACAACTTCCGGGGATACTGAAGCTTTCTTT CAGTTSGDTEAFF
TRBD1 TRBJ2-1 TRBV7-9 NA TGTGCCAGCAGCTTGTCAGACAGGGTCATCAATGAGCAGTTCTTC CASSLSDRVINEQFF